This passage covers 32 T cell receptor beta chains from one sample sequenced in a study of blood T cell repertoires in COVID-19. The table came from immunoSEQ multiplex PCR; TCRdb's copy has only in-frame clones and leaves some out. This table holds 50,000 or so clones, over 65% found once. Sequenced input: peripheral blood. These receptors all come from a man older than 75 with COVID-19, enrolled during active disease.

This clone was observed a single time. This chain uses TRBV27 with TRBJ2-5; TRBD2 aligns across 8 bases. V trimming: 3 bases; J trimming: 5 bases; junction bases outside the gene matches: 8. Germline V gene lookup returns CDR1 MNHEY and CDR2 SMNVEV (reference sequence). The CDR3 is 15 amino acids. The CDR3 DNA is TGTGCCAGCAGTTTCCCTGGCGGGGGGCCGGAGACCCAGTACTTC. The encoded protein is CASSFPGGGPETQYF.

The chain has TRBV7-2 and TRBJ1-5; no firm D call. Germline V lookup: CDR1 SGHTA, CDR2 FQGNSA. V lost 1 base, J lost 7 bases, and 8 bases lay in between. The CDR3 runs to 13 residues. CDR3 bases: TGTGCCAGCAGCTTAGATGGAGGACAGCCCCAGCATTTT. The encoded protein is CASSLDGGQPQHF.

This chain links TRBV19 with TRBJ2-1, with TRBD1 matching 8 bases. Per germline, CDR1 LNHDA and CDR2 SQIVND (reference sequence). J was trimmed by 9 bases and V by 5 bases; bases with no gene match: 12. The CDR3 spans 15 residues. CDR3 nucleotides: TGTGCCAGTAGTCGGGGGAACAGGGGGTCGGGTGAGCAGTTCTTC. It codes for CASSRGNRGSGEQFF.

The chain couples TRBV25-1 to TRBJ2-3; D perhaps matches TRBD1 (8 bases). Germline V CDR1 and CDR2: MGHDK, SYGVNS. This CDR3 is 12 amino acids long. V lost 11 bases and J lost 4, with 13 bases in between. The CDR3 coding sequence is TGTGCCTCAGCGGGACAGGCAGATACGCAGTATTTT. This sequence encodes CASAGQADTQYF.

This chain joins TRBV5-1 and TRBJ1-4; 8 bases are a match to TRBD1. This CDR3 is 15 amino acids long. V gave up 2 bases and J gave up 5 bases; unmatched junction bases: 5. CDR1 and CDR2 (germline): SGHRS, YFSETQ. CDR3 sequence reads: CASSFHRGSNEKLFF. In nucleotides, the CDR3 is TGCGCCAGCAGCTTCCACAGGGGGTCCAATGAAAAACTGTTTTTT.

The chain joins TRBV7-9 to TRBJ1-5; D call uncertain. The V and J ends lost 5 bases and 2 bases respectively, with 19 bases between them. CDR3 length: 17 amino acids. Germline V gives CDR1 SEHNR, CDR2 FQNEAQ (reference sequence). CDR3 DNA sequence: TGTGCCAGCAGCGGCTCAGAGGGCCCTTGGGGCAATCAGCCCCAGCATTTT. Amino acids: CASSGSEGPWGNQPQHF.

The chain recombines TRBV12-3 or TRBV12-4 with TRBJ2-7; 9 nucleotides agree with TRBD1. The V segment lost 8 bases and the J segment 6 bases; nucleotides outside the gene matches: 8. The CDR3 consists of 13 residues. The CDR3 loop reads CASGGQGFAEQYF. CDR3 nucleotides: TGTGCCAGCGGCGGACAGGGGTTCGCCGAGCAGTACTTC.

The chain couples TRBV27 to TRBJ1-5, with 12 bases identical to TRBD1. The J segment lost 11 bases and the V segment lost 3 bases, leaving 8 bases of the junction unmatched. CDR3 length equals 15 residues. The germline gives CDR1 MNHEY, CDR2 SMNVEV (reference sequence). CDR3 DNA: TGTGCCAGCAGTTTCCGGGACAGGGGGCCCTTAGCCCAGCATTTT. Its protein is CASSFRDRGPLAQHF.

The chain has TRBV11-2 and TRBJ2-1; TRBD1 aligns across 11 bases. V lost 1 base and J lost 2; bases outside the gene matches: 1. The germline V gene encodes CDR1 SGHAT and CDR2 FQNNGV. The CDR3 has 16 residues. The CDR3 DNA reads as TGTGCCAGCAGCTTAGCGGGACAGGGGGCCTACAATGAGCAGTTCTTC. It yields the protein CASSLAGQGAYNEQFF.

The J gene is TRBJ1-3, the V gene TRBV4-1, with 9 bases lining up with TRBD1. The CDR3 contains 16 residues. With V trimmed by 0 bases and J by 3 bases, 3 bases remained unmatched. CDR1 is MGHRA and CDR2 is YSYEKL in the germline V gene. CDR3 in amino acids: CASSQEGQGRGNTIYF. CDR3 DNA sequence: TGCGCCAGCAGCCAAGAGGGACAGGGACGTGGAAACACCATATATTTT.

The rearrangement links TRBV4-3 to TRBJ2-1; 8 bases line up with TRBD2. The J segment lost 2 bases and the V segment lost 0 bases, leaving 9 bases of the junction unmatched. Per germline, CDR1 LGHNA and CDR2 YSLEER. The CDR3 spans 18 residues. The CDR3 bases are TGCGCCAGCAGCCAAGAACTCCAGCGGGAGTTGGCCTACAATGAGCAGTTCTTC. Encoded protein: CASSQELQRELAYNEQFF.

This sequence joins TRBV20-1 and TRBJ2-3; D gene unclear. Trimming took off 6 bases at V and 3 bases at J, with 4 bases between the two ends. The CDR3 runs to 10 residues. The germline CDR1 and CDR2 sequences are DFQATT and SNEGSKA (reference sequence). The CDR3 bases are TGCAGTGCCCTTACAGATACGCAGTATTTT. This gives the protein CSALTDTQYF.

The chain has TRBV18 and TRBJ2-1, with 15 bases matching TRBD2. The V segment lost 3 bases and the J segment 9 bases; nucleotides outside the gene matches: 3. Germline lookup yields CDR1 KGHSH and CDR2 LQKENI. The CDR3 is made up of 15 amino acids. The CDR3 DNA follows: TGTGCCAGCTCACCGGGACTAGCGGGAGGAATTGAGCAGTTCTTC. Amino acid sequence: CASSPGLAGGIEQFF.

CDR3 protein: CAWSEREYNEQFF. The CDR3 nucleotides are TGTGCCTGGAGCGAGCGGGAGTACAATGAGCAGTTCTTC. The chain is built from TRBV30 and TRBJ2-1; 8 bases are a match to TRBD2. V gave up 3 bases and J gave up 4 bases; unmatched junction bases: 2. The length of the CDR3 is 13 residues. Germline V gives CDR1 GTSNPN, CDR2 SVGIG (reference sequence).

This chain uses TRBV12-3 or TRBV12-4 with TRBJ1-1; D is undetermined. The V end lost 6 bases, the J end lost 0 bases, and 8 bases lay between the germline ends. This CDR3 contains 13 residues. The DNA for the CDR3 is TGTGCCAGCAGACCCCAGATGAACACTGAAGCTTTCTTT. Translation gives CASRPQMNTEAFF.

The chain employs TRBV5-1 and TRBJ2-2, with TRBD2 identical over 7 bases. V gave up 3 bases and J gave up 0 bases; unmatched junction bases: 5. Germline lookup yields CDR1 SGHRS and CDR2 YFSETQ. The CDR3 has 16 residues. The CDR3 DNA reads as TGCGCCAGCAGCTCCTCGACTAGCCCGAACACCGGGGAGCTGTTTTTT. This codes for CASSSSTSPNTGELFF.

This clone was counted a single time. V and J are TRBV4-3 and TRBJ2-7; 11 bases align to TRBD2. With 1 base clipped from V and 4 bases from J, the junction kept 9 bases outside the gene matches. CDR1 and CDR2 from the germline V gene are LGHNA and YSLEER. This CDR3 comprises 17 residues. As DNA, the CDR3 is TGCGCCAGCAGCCAAGGGGCTCTAGCGGGGGGTTCGTACGAGCAGTACTTC. Translating gives CASSQGALAGGSYEQYF.

This chain joins TRBV7-6 and TRBJ1-5, with D maybe TRBD1 (5 bases). V gave up 5 bases and J gave up 2 bases, with 16 bases separating them. Per the germline V gene, CDR1 is SGHVS and CDR2 is FNYEAQ. The CDR3 runs to 16 residues. The CDR3: CASSPTGGRGNQPQHF. The CDR3 bases are TGTGCCAGCAGCCCGACGGGGGGAAGGGGCAATCAGCCCCAGCATTTT.

The rearrangement uses TRBV7-2 and TRBJ1-6; 10 nucleotides line up with TRBD1. Germline loops: CDR1 SGHTA, CDR2 FQGNSA. Germline trimming cut 6 bases from V and 7 bases from J; bases unmatched to any gene: 6. The CDR3 runs to 15 residues. CDR3 coding DNA: TGTGCCAGCAGGACCGGGACAGGGGCAAATTCACCCCTCCACTTT. Protein sequence: CASRTGTGANSPLHF.

The V call is TRBV3-1 (or the pseudogene TRBV3-2), the J call TRBJ1-4; D gene unclear. From germline, CDR1 is LGHDT and CDR2 YNNKEL (reference sequence). V was trimmed by 2 bases and J by 0 bases, leaving 13 bases between them. This CDR3 has 17 amino acids. The CDR3 sequence: CASSQIRGVATNEKLFF. CDR3 in DNA: TGTGCCAGCAGCCAAATAAGAGGAGTTGCAACTAATGAAAAACTGTTTTTT.

This clone has a single count. This chain links TRBV9 with TRBJ1-3; D not resolved. Germline CDR1 reads SGDLS; CDR2 reads YYNGEE. CDR3 length: 14 amino acids. The V end lost 3 bases, the J end lost 0 bases, and 7 bases lay between the germline ends. CDR3 sequence: CASSARGSGNTIYF. The DNA of the CDR3 is TGTGCCAGCAGCGCGCGTGGCTCTGGAAACACCATATATTTT.

The genes are TRBV28 and TRBJ1-2, with 8 positions matching TRBD1. J was trimmed by 7 bases and V by 6 bases; bases with no gene match: 10. The CDR3 consists of 14 residues. Germline CDR1 MDHEN, CDR2 SYDVKM. The CDR3 DNA follows: TGTGCCAGCAGCATCCAGGGGGCTGTTGGTGGCTACACCTTC. Protein product: CASSIQGAVGGYTF.

J is TRBJ1-5 and V is TRBV24-1; TRBD1 might be the D (5 bases). V lost 7 bases, J lost 3 bases, and 12 bases lay in between. The CDR3 has 14 amino acids. Germline V gene sequence: CDR1 KGHDR, CDR2 SFDVKD. This CDR3 is CATRGSGSNQPQHF. The CDR3 DNA is TGTGCCACCAGAGGGTCAGGGTCCAATCAGCCCCAGCATTTT.

The genes are TRBV18 and TRBJ1-1; 7 bases match TRBD1. The CDR3 loop spans 13 amino acids. The ends lost 3 bases at V and 7 bases at J; junction bases unmatched: 5. From germline, CDR1 is KGHSH and CDR2 LQKENI. CDR3 region: CASSPGQQIEAFF. The CDR3 region has the DNA TGTGCCAGCTCACCGGGACAGCAAATTGAAGCTTTCTTT. Drawing the rest from reference TRBV18 and TRBJ1-1, the complete variable domain is NAGVMQNPRHLVRRRGQEARLRCSPMKGHSHVYWYRQLPEEGLKFMVYLQKENIIDESGMPKERFSAEFPKEGPSILRIQQVVRGDSAAYFCASSPGQQIEAFFGQGTRLTVV.

In DNA form, the CDR3 reads TGTGCCAGCAGCTTGACCCCATGGACAGCGAACACTGAAGCTTTCTTT. Its translation is CASSLTPWTANTEAFF. The chain couples TRBV5-5 to TRBJ1-1, with D perhaps matching TRBD1 (6 bases). The CDR3 runs to 16 residues. Trimming removed 1 base at V and 1 base at J, with 14 bases between. Germline CDR1 and CDR2: SGHKS and YYEKEE (reference sequence).

The chain employs TRBV12-3 or TRBV12-4 and TRBJ1-2; D not resolved. V gave up 2 bases and J gave up 9 bases, with 10 bases separating them. This CDR3 contains 12 residues. The CDR3 bases are TGTGCCAGCAGTTTACCTAGGTCGAGCTACACCTTC. As protein: CASSLPRSSYTF.

This chain links TRBV27 with TRBJ1-5; D unresolved. The V gene's germline CDR1 is MNHEY and CDR2 SMNVEV (reference sequence). The ends were cut back, 4 bases at V and 0 bases at J, with 7 bases in the middle. This CDR3 has 14 amino acids. The CDR3 loop reads CASSYRGSNQPQHF. In nucleotides, the CDR3 is TGTGCCAGCAGTTACCGGGGTAGCAATCAGCCCCAGCATTTT.

This clone was observed a single time. This rearrangement joins TRBV7-6 to TRBJ1-3, with D hard to call. Trimming took off 1 base at V and 0 bases at J, with 13 bases between the two ends. Germline V CDR1 and CDR2: SGHVS, FNYEAQ. This CDR3 region has 17 residues. Here the CDR3 DNA reads TGTGCCAGCAGCTTAGATCCAGGTCCCTCCTCTGGAAACACCATATATTTT. Translating gives CASSLDPGPSSGNTIYF.

The V gene is TRBV30, the J gene TRBJ1-2; D perhaps matches TRBD1 (5 bases). V was shortened by 1 base and J by 6 bases, with 21 bases between the two germline ends. Germline V gene data show CDR1 as GTSNPN and CDR2 as SVGIG (reference sequence). The CDR3 spans 16 residues. CDR3 protein: CAWSAGIQARSDGYTF. In nucleotides, the CDR3 is TGTGCCTGGAGTGCTGGGATACAGGCGAGATCGGATGGCTACACCTTC.

The chain links TRBV27 to TRBJ2-2, with 7 bases identical to TRBD1. CDR1 is MNHEY, CDR2 SMNVEV, per germline (reference sequence). CDR3 length: 14 amino acids. The J segment lost 7 bases and the V segment lost 6 bases, leaving 8 bases of the junction unmatched. CDR3 region: CASRPGQAGGELFF. In DNA form, the CDR3 reads TGTGCCAGCAGACCAGGACAGGCGGGCGGGGAGCTGTTTTTT.

The J gene is TRBJ2-1, the V gene TRBV5-1, with 7 bases that match TRBD1. Germline assignment: CDR1 SGHRS and CDR2 YFSETQ. Trimming at V came to 0 bases and at J to 3 bases, leaving 3 bases not matched to a gene. This CDR3 comprises 15 residues. The CDR3 loop is CASSLGTGIYNEQFF. The CDR3 DNA sequence: TGCGCCAGCAGCTTGGGGACAGGTATCTACAATGAGCAGTTCTTC.

The V gene is TRBV3-1 (or the pseudogene TRBV3-2), the J gene TRBJ1-2; 7 nucleotides agree with TRBD1. With 2 bases clipped from V and 7 bases from J, the junction kept 7 bases outside the gene matches. The CDR3 is made up of 14 amino acids. CDR1 is LGHDT and CDR2 is YNNKEL in the germline V gene (reference sequence). CDR3 protein: CASSQYRGVSGYTF. The DNA of the CDR3 is TGTGCCAGCAGCCAATACAGGGGCGTCAGTGGCTACACCTTC.